This TCR beta chain was recorded in a study of blood T cell repertoires in COVID-19. Study as a whole: T cells, B-cell-depleted T cells, or PBMCs supplied cDNA or gDNA.

As originally analysed: Amplified reference gene primers provided the basis for estimating nucleated cell counts. Sequencing was performed with immunoSEQ multiplex PCR; in TCRdb, only in-frame clones are kept and a portion is missing. V and J calls and clone size are copied from that table; D and trimming were computed from the DNA. The sample yields some 200,000 clones, roughly 81% seen once. CDR3 length equals 15 residues. V lost 6 bases, J lost 6 bases, and 13 bases stayed unmatched. Germline V gives CDR1 ENHRY, CDR2 SYGVKD. This TCR was sampled from a man aged 50-60 years who had recovered from COVID-19. Sequencing used peripheral blood. The chain links TRBV10-3 to TRBJ1-2, with 7 nucleotides matching TRBD1. The CDR3 nucleotides are TGTGCCATCAGGAATCTCGACTCCCAGGGGGATGGCTACACCTTC. This translates into CAIRNLDSQGDGYTF.